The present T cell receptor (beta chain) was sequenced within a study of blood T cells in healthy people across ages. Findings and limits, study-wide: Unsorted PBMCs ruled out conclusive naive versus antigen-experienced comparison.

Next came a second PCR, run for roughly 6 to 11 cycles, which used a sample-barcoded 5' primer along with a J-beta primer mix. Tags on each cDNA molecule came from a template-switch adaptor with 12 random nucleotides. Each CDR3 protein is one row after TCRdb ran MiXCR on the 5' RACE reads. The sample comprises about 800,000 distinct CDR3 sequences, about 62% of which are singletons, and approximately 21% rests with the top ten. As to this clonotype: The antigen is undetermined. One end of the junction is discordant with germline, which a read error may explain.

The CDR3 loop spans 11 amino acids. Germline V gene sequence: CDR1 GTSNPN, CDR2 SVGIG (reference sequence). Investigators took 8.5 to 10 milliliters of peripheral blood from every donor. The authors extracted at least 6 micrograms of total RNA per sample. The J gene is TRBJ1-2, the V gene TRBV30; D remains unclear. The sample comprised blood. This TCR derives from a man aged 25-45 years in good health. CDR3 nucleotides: TGTGCCGGGAGTAGAGTAGGTGGCTACACCTTC. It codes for CAGSRVGGYTF.